Presented here are 19 T cell receptor beta chains from one specimen sequenced in a study of T cells after posttransplantation cyclophosphamide listed by TCRdb under 2016. The label giving this sample's treatment or condition can be read as: high-dose cyclophosphamide on days +3 and +4 as single-agent GVHD prophylaxis. For conditioning, the PTCy patients got busulfan and fludarabine, then a related or unrelated marrow graft, followed by cyclophosphamide on days +3 and +4. Libraries were built with the immunoSEQ multiplex PCR assay. Imported from immuneACCESS, the table was reduced by TCRdb to in-frame sequences with V and J called. These copies leave out some clones; in studies compared against another copy, an unresolved V gene accounts for under half, and the cause of the remainder is not known. The sample has under 2,000 clones on record, around 70% of them singletons. The biggest ten clones account for around 14% of the sample.

Sequences were derived from CD4+ T cells sorted from blood, sampled after allogeneic stem cell transplant with posttransplant cyclophosphamide. These receptors were collected from a female patient over 55 who received an allogeneic stem cell transplant from a related donor and was CMV-positive. Following transplantation, T cells from the graft donor may be among those present.

Only a few counts were recorded for this clone. V usage is TRBV5-1 and J usage is TRBJ2-1; 7 nucleotides agree with TRBD2. CDR1 is SGHRS, CDR2 YFSETQ, per germline. V was pared by 0 bases and J by 7 bases, with 7 bases of the junction left unmatched. This CDR3 has 15 residues. The CDR3 loop reads CASSLAAGQQNEQFF. The CDR3 DNA reads as TGCGCCAGCAGCTTGGCAGCGGGGCAGCAGAATGAGCAGTTCTTC.

The gene calls are TRBV7-3 and TRBJ2-2; no clear D gene. Trimming cost V 1 base and J 5 bases, with 14 bases left between them. The CDR3 runs 16 residues. From germline, CDR1 is SGHTA and CDR2 FQGTGA. CDR3 in amino acids: CASSLSLRLKTGELFF. In DNA, the CDR3 is TGTGCCAGCAGCTTAAGTCTTAGACTTAAAACCGGGGAGCTGTTTTTT.

V is TRBV2 and J is TRBJ2-2; a weak D match, TRBD2 (6 bases). Trimming pared 3 bases from V and 0 bases from J, leaving 14 bases between. The CDR3 is 17 amino acids. Germline values: CDR1 SNHLY, CDR2 FYNNEI. CDR3 loop: CASSDRPGGTNTGELFF. The CDR3, as DNA: TGTGCCAGCAGTGATCGCCCCGGCGGGACGAACACCGGGGAGCTGTTTTTT.

The gene calls are TRBV7-2 and TRBJ2-5; 7 bases are a match to TRBD2. V lost 1 base, J lost 3 bases, and 5 bases stayed unmatched. This CDR3 is 15 amino acids long. Germline V gene data show CDR1 as SGHTA and CDR2 as FQGNSA. CDR3: CASSLVASGKETQYF. CDR3 nucleotides: TGTGCCAGCAGCTTAGTGGCTAGCGGAAAAGAGACCCAGTACTTC.

The V and J genes are TRBV12-2 and TRBJ2-7; TRBD1, the table's D call, lacks a check against the DNA. TRBV12-2 is recorded as a pseudogene. The CDR3 runs 14 residues. The CDR3 is CASRSRDSSYEQYF. CDR3 DNA sequence: TGTGCAAGTCGCTCTAGGGACAGCTCCTACGAGCAGTACTTC.

In DNA, the CDR3 is TGTGCCAGCAGCTTGGTTGGCGGGGGGGCGGCCGGGGAGCTGTTTTTT. It codes for CASSLVGGGAAGELFF. The chain couples TRBV5-6 to TRBJ2-2; 9 nucleotides line up with TRBD2. This CDR3 region has 16 residues. CDR1 and CDR2 (germline): SGHDT, YYEEEE. With V trimmed by 0 bases and J by 6 bases, 6 bases remained unmatched.

This sequence joins TRBV5-1 and TRBJ2-2, with 9 bases lining up with TRBD1. In germline, CDR1 is SGHRS, CDR2 YFSETQ. This CDR3 comprises 16 residues. V was pared by 3 bases and J by 1 base, with 4 bases of the junction left unmatched. This CDR3 reads CASSSDRGVNTGELFF. CDR3 sequence (DNA): TGCGCCAGCAGCTCCGACAGGGGGGTGAACACCGGGGAGCTGTTTTTT.

The CDR3 coding sequence is TGTGCCAGCAGCTTTCTGAGAGACAGGGTGAAAGCTTTCTTT. Translating it yields CASSFLRDRVKAFF. The V gene is TRBV5-4, the J gene TRBJ1-1; 7 positions agree with TRBD1. In germline, CDR1 is SGHNT, CDR2 YYREEE (reference sequence). The CDR3 runs 14 residues. J was trimmed by 9 bases and V by 2 bases; bases with no gene match: 10.

The chain combines TRBV28 with TRBJ2-3; 10 nucleotides line up with TRBD1. Trimming took 4 bases from V and 3 from J; bases not matched to a gene: 7. Per germline, CDR1 MDHEN and CDR2 SYDVKM. CDR3 length equals 16 residues. CDR3 bases: TGTGCCAGCAGTTCGGTCCCGGGACAGGGGACAGATACGCAGTATTTT. As protein: CASSSVPGQGTDTQYF. The variable domain in full, with the rest retrieved from reference TRBV28 and TRBJ2-3, is DVKVTQSSRYLVKRTGEKVFLECVQDMDHENMFWYRQDPGLGLRLIYFSYDVKMKEKGDIPEGYSVSREKKERFSLILESASTNQTSMYLCASSSVPGQGTDTQYFGPGTRLTVL.

V is TRBV18 and J is TRBJ2-7; 8 bases align to TRBD2. The CDR3 covers 16 residues. With 0 bases clipped from V and 2 bases from J, the junction kept 6 bases outside the gene matches. The germline CDR1 and CDR2 sequences are KGHSH and LQKENI. CDR3 amino acids: CASSPPVAGGTYEQYF. The CDR3 DNA reads as TGTGCCAGCTCACCACCGGTTGCGGGAGGCACCTACGAGCAGTACTTC.

This clone was counted between two and nine times. This sequence joins TRBV9 and TRBJ2-5, with D possibly matching TRBD2 (6 bases). Per the germline V gene, CDR1 is SGDLS and CDR2 is YYNGEE. The length of the CDR3 is 16 residues. With 3 bases removed from V and 0 bases from J, the gap between germline ends came to 15 bases. The CDR3 DNA reads as TGTGCCAGCAGCGCGGGACTGAGCGCGTACCAAGAGACCCAGTACTTC. Translation gives CASSAGLSAYQETQYF.

This clone was detected a few times. The chain is built from TRBV5-8 and TRBJ1-2, with 12 bases lining up with TRBD1. V dropped 4 bases and J dropped 8; count of bases not matched to a gene: 12. This CDR3 region has 16 residues. CDR1 SGHTS and CDR2 YDEGEE come from the germline V gene. CDR3 DNA sequence: TGTGCCAGCAGCCCGGTCCCGGGACAGGGGGCGTACGGCTACACCTTC. Its translation is CASSPVPGQGAYGYTF.

The V gene is TRBV7-2, the J gene TRBJ2-1; maybe TRBD1 (5 bases). From germline, CDR1 is SGHTA and CDR2 FQGNSA. V lost 5 bases and J 9 bases, leaving 8 bases between the germline ends. CDR3 length: 11 residues. The CDR3 coding sequence is TGTGCCAGCAGCCCCCAGGGTGAGCAGTTCTTC. Protein sequence: CASSPQGEQFF.

The chain employs TRBV15 and TRBJ2-3; 15 nucleotides agree with TRBD2. Germline V gene data show CDR1 as LNHNV and CDR2 as YYDKDF (reference sequence). Trimming removed 3 bases from V and 2 bases from J; junction bases left unmatched: 9. There are 19 residues in the CDR3. CDR3 in DNA: TGTGCCACCAGCAGGGGAACTGGGACTAGCGGGGGGTACACAGATACGCAGTATTTT. Translated: CATSRGTGTSGGYTDTQYF.

The chain couples TRBV18 to TRBJ2-7, with unresolved D. The CDR3 totals 13 residues. Deletions cut 3 bases from V and 3 bases from J, with 9 bases between. The germline gives CDR1 KGHSH, CDR2 LQKENI. The DNA of the CDR3 is TGTGCCAGCTCACCGCAGGCTTACTACGAGCAGTACTTC. As protein: CASSPQAYYEQYF.

V gene TRBV28 combines with J gene TRBJ1-1; D not certain. V was trimmed by 6 bases and J by 10 bases, leaving 12 bases between them. CDR3 size: 11 residues. Germline loops: CDR1 MDHEN, CDR2 SYDVKM. The CDR3 reads CASSTPSGAFF. CDR3 DNA sequence: TGTGCCAGCAGCACTCCAAGTGGAGCTTTCTTT.

The CDR3 reads CASSYRTQRGEQYF. In DNA form, the CDR3 reads TGTGCCAGCAGTTATCGGACTCAGCGGGGCGAGCAGTACTTC. V is TRBV2 and J is TRBJ2-7, with 7 bases fitting TRBD2. The CDR3 spans 14 residues. Germline CDR1 is SNHLY and CDR2 is FYNNEI. The V segment lost 5 bases and the J segment 6 bases; nucleotides outside the gene matches: 10.

The chain couples TRBV5-4 to TRBJ2-3, with 11 bases identical to TRBD2. The CDR3 sequence is 16 residues long. The germline gives CDR1 SGHNT, CDR2 YYREEE (reference sequence). V lost 0 bases, J lost 6 bases, and 6 bases stayed unmatched. The CDR3 coding sequence is TGTGCCAGCAGCTTGGTAGCGGGGGGGCCTTCCGATACGCAGTATTTT. Amino acid sequence: CASSLVAGGPSDTQYF.

This clone was detected a few times. J is TRBJ1-1 and V is TRBV6-5, with a weak D call TRBD1 (5 bases). Germline loops: CDR1 MNHEY, CDR2 SVGAGI. The CDR3 runs to 14 residues. The V end lost 4 bases, the J end lost 4 bases, and 13 bases lay between the germline ends. The CDR3 here is CASSLLGGGTEAFF. The CDR3 DNA is TGTGCCAGCAGTTTATTGGGGGGTGGCACTGAAGCTTTCTTT.